This is a list of T cell receptor beta chains from one sample in a study of T cells in localized non-small cell lung cancer. Clones were read by immunoSEQ multiplex PCR, and TCRdb kept only the in-frame ones, dropping some. The data contain 50,000 to 65,000 clones, around 81% of them seen just once; the ten biggest clones take up around 4.8%. The sample here was PBMCs, taken before any cancer treatment. These receptors were taken from a man between 35 and 75 years old with stage II lung adenocarcinoma. CDR3s leave out the opening cysteine and the closing phenylalanine or tryptophan.

J	V	CDR3
TRBJ1-1	TRBV5-1	ASSLRQGKNTEAF
TRBJ1-1	TRBV19	ASSIPGQNTEAF
TRBJ1-1	TRBV6-1	ASSERRRRAF
TRBJ2-1	TRBV6-1	ASSERSSGSPRNEQF
TRBJ2-7	TRBV30	AWSVQVRYEQY
TRBJ2-3	TRBV4-3	ASSQERKRVDTQY
TRBJ1-5	TRBV7-9	ASSFEGQGSNQPQH
TRBJ2-7	TRBV6-7	ASSYFGTSGYYEQY
TRBJ1-4	TRBV18	ASSPSGAAEKLF
TRBJ2-1	TRBV18	ASSPPGKGSSYNEQF
TRBJ2-1	TRBV9	ASSVGDRVGEQF
TRBJ1-5	TRBV19	ASSIEGNSNQPQH
TRBJ2-5	TRBV4-1	ASSLGAPLQETQY
TRBJ2-2	TRBV15	ATSKEIGELF
TRBJ1-4	TRBV4-2	ASSQRTGGEKLF
TRBJ1-5	TRBV2	ASLEQASNQPQH
TRBJ2-5	TRBV11-1	ASSPGELETQY
TRBJ2-5	TRBV11-3	ASSFGAARGETQY
TRBJ2-7	TRBV2	ASSGLTYEQY
TRBJ2-4	TRBV23-1	ASSQGSLKY
TRBJ2-5	TRBV7-6	ASSLGPPGQVFQETQY
TRBJ2-6	TRBV6-5	ASRWTGANVLT
TRBJ2-1	TRBV7-9	ASSLYTSGSSYNEQF
TRBJ2-2	TRBV28	ASGDWMNTGELF
TRBJ2-7	TRBV7-9	ASSLGGQIYEQY
TRBJ1-2	TRBV27	ASARGGQGAIGYGYT
TRBJ2-3	TRBV30	AWKTVTDTQY
TRBJ1-1	TRBV6-6	ASSYGRGAGNTEAF
TRBJ1-1	TRBV5-4	ASSLARANTEAF
TRBJ1-2	TRBV7-8	ASSLDGTGGYGYT
TRBJ1-2	TRBV27	ASRTLGRSYGYT
TRBJ1-4	TRBV25-1	ASSELTTNEKLF
TRBJ1-2	TRBV6-5	ASSRQGDYGYT
TRBJ2-3	TRBV27	ASSVAGVGITDTQY
TRBJ2-1	TRBV30	AWSVRPPGYNEQF
TRBJ1-4	TRBV27	ASRAAGGGEKLF
TRBJ1-1	TRBV2	ASSEDRDTEAF
TRBJ2-7	TRBV7-9	ASSPKGYEQY
TRBJ2-2	TRBV30	AWRGLPESGELF
TRBJ2-3	TRBV9	ASSESWGSGSDTQY
TRBJ2-6	TRBV12-5	ASGPSLGANSGANVLT
TRBJ1-5	TRBV29-1	SVDLGGNQPQH
TRBJ1-1	TRBV25-1	ASSEWGRANTEAF
TRBJ2-3	TRBV5-1	ASSLGSFTDTQY
TRBJ2-3	TRBV11-2	ASSLVGGLGDTQY
TRBJ2-5	TRBV30	AWSVGQGARETQY
TRBJ2-7	TRBV7-8	ASSLADGGSYEQY
TRBJ1-2	TRBV5-6	ASSFRVTGLYYGYT